These 27 T cell receptor beta chains came from one sample sequenced in a study of shared clonotypes between healthy human individuals. Data came from immunoSEQ multiplex PCR; TCRdb stores just in-frame clones and leaves some out. The sample lists about 710,000 clones, roughly 73% occurring once. The sample consisted of memory CD4+ T cells sorted from blood. The subset denotes: CD45RA-negative fraction. These receptors all stem from a woman aged 25 to 45 in good health.

The chain uses TRBV5-1 and TRBJ1-2, with D unresolved. This CDR3 has 16 residues. CDR1 is SGHRS, CDR2 YFSETQ, per germline. V was pared by 2 bases and J by 3 bases, with 17 bases between. The CDR3 loop is CASSLSTGVGDYGYTF. The CDR3 DNA reads TGCGCCAGCAGCTTATCGACCGGGGTTGGGGACTATGGCTACACCTTC.

The gene calls are TRBV13 and TRBJ2-1; D is uncertain. Germline V gives CDR1 PRHDT, CDR2 FYEKMQ (reference sequence). Trimming shortened V by 5 bases and J by 4 bases, and 12 bases separated the two germline ends. The CDR3 runs to 14 residues. The CDR3 DNA reads as TGTGCCAGCAGCGGGCGGCGCGTGTACAATGAGCAGTTCTTC. Residues: CASSGRRVYNEQFF.

The chain recombines TRBV5-4 with TRBJ1-2, with TRBD1 as a possible D gene (5 bases). Germline V lookup: CDR1 SGHNT, CDR2 YYREEE (reference sequence). This CDR3 is 14 amino acids long. Trimming cost V 2 bases and J 1 base, with 9 bases left between them. CDR3 nucleotides: TGTGCCAGCAGCTTCACCGGGGGTAACTATGGCTACACCTTC. It encodes CASSFTGGNYGYTF.

This chain links TRBV28 with TRBJ2-7; a weak D match, TRBD2 (5 bases). The germline CDR1 and CDR2 sequences are MDHEN and SYDVKM. The CDR3 length is 15 residues. Trimming pared 4 bases from V and 3 bases from J, leaving 16 bases between. The CDR3 DNA sequence: TGTGCCAGCAGTTCCGTGGGCGGGTTTATCTACGAGCAGTACTTC. Its protein product is CASSSVGGFIYEQYF.

The J gene is TRBJ2-1, the V gene TRBV29-1, with a weak D call TRBD1 (5 bases). Trimming shortened V by 4 bases and J by 7 bases, and 14 bases separated the two germline ends. Germline-derived CDR1 and CDR2 are SQVTM and ANQGSEA. The CDR3 length is 13 residues. The CDR3 reads CSVARGSGNEQFF. CDR3 sequence (DNA): TGCAGCGTTGCCCGAGGCTCAGGGAATGAGCAGTTCTTC.

This clone has just a few counts. The V and J genes are TRBV5-1 and TRBJ1-4; D not certain. Germline-derived CDR1 and CDR2 are SGHRS and YFSETQ. The CDR3 spans 14 residues. V gave up 3 bases and J gave up 4 bases, with 10 bases separating them. CDR3 bases: TGCGCCAGCAGCTCGGGGTTCTTTAATGAAAAACTGTTTTTT. It translates to CASSSGFFNEKLFF.

The rearrangement links TRBV28 to TRBJ1-2, with D unclear. The CDR3 extends over 14 amino acids. Trimming pared 3 bases from V and 8 bases from J, leaving 16 bases between. Germline loops: CDR1 MDHEN, CDR2 SYDVKM. CDR3 coding DNA: TGTGCCAGCAGTTTGGTCCCCCCGACAACCGGCTACACCTTC. Encoded protein: CASSLVPPTTGYTF.

This clone was observed once. Within the sample, other DNA sequences also encode this same CDR3. The J gene is TRBJ2-7, the V gene TRBV15, with D maybe TRBD2 (6 bases). Trimming removed 1 base at V and 11 bases at J, with 18 bases between. This CDR3 region has 14 residues. Germline lookup yields CDR1 LNHNV and CDR2 YYDKDF (reference sequence). The DNA of the CDR3 is TGTGCCACCAGCAGAGGCGGAGGGAGCACAGAGGAGTACTTC. Protein: CATSRGGGSTEEYF.

The genes are TRBV2 and TRBJ1-5; D gene ambiguous. V shed 6 bases and J shed 4 bases, with 13 bases lying between them. Germline lookup yields CDR1 SNHLY and CDR2 FYNNEI. The CDR3 is 14 residues long. DNA of the CDR3: TGTGCCAGCAGGAAGGACCTCTTAAATCAGCCCCAGCATTTT. Amino acids: CASRKDLLNQPQHF.

The chain uses TRBV5-1 and TRBJ2-2; a weak D match, TRBD2 (6 bases). This CDR3 has 15 amino acids. The germline V gene has CDR1 SGHRS and CDR2 YFSETQ. Trimming removed 0 bases at V and 5 bases at J, with 11 bases between. The CDR3 region has the DNA TGCGCCAGCAGCTTGGGGGACTGGACTACCGGGGAGCTGTTTTTT. Translation gives CASSLGDWTTGELFF.

The CDR3 region is CASSPTGTHYEQYF. The CDR3 bases are TGTGCCAGCAGCCCGACCGGGACACATTACGAGCAGTACTTC. V gene TRBV11-2 combines with J gene TRBJ2-7; D possibly corresponds to TRBD1 (6 bases). The V gene lost 5 bases and the J gene lost 4 bases, with 15 bases spanning the gap. The CDR3 has 14 residues. Germline V lookup: CDR1 SGHAT, CDR2 FQNNGV.

The genes are TRBV5-4 and TRBJ1-2; D possibly corresponds to TRBD1 (5 bases). This CDR3 has 15 residues. V lost 0 bases to trimming and J lost 0 bases, with 9 bases between them. The germline V gene has CDR1 SGHNT and CDR2 YYREEE (reference sequence). The CDR3: CASSLGGDSNYGYTF. DNA of the CDR3: TGTGCCAGCAGCTTGGGGGGGGATTCTAACTATGGCTACACCTTC. Full variable domain (remainder filled in from reference TRBV5-4 and TRBJ1-2): ETGVTQSPTHLIKTRGQQVTLRCSSQSGHNTVSWYQQALGQGPQFIFQYYREEENGRGNFPPRFSGLQFPNYSSELNVNALELDDSALYLCASSLGGDSNYGYTFGSGTRLTVV.

This clone was counted between two and nine times. The chain is built from TRBV18 and TRBJ2-5; 7 bases line up with TRBD2. CDR3 size: 15 residues. The V gene end was trimmed by 3 bases and the J gene end by 2 bases; junction bases not matched to a gene: 6. Germline loops: CDR1 KGHSH, CDR2 LQKENI. The CDR3: CASSPSTSYQETQYF. DNA for the CDR3: TGTGCCAGCTCACCCTCGACTAGCTATCAAGAGACCCAGTACTTC.

This clone was picked up one time. V and J are TRBV2 and TRBJ1-2, with D possibly TRBD1 on 5 matching bases. The V and J ends lost 8 bases and 10 bases respectively, with 8 bases between them. The CDR3 length is 9 residues. Germline V gene data show CDR1 as SNHLY and CDR2 as FYNNEI. The CDR3 DNA reads TGTGCCAGCGGGGCAGACTACACCTTC. This sequence encodes CASGADYTF. The whole variable domain, remainder taken from reference TRBV2 and TRBJ1-2, is EPEVTQTPSHQVTQMGQEVILRCVPISNHLYFYWYRQILGQKVEFLVSFYNNEISEKSEIFDDQFSVERPDGSNFTLKIRSTKLEDSAMYFCASGADYTFGSGTRLTVV.

The V call is TRBV6-1, the J call TRBJ2-5; TRBD2 is a possible D gene (5 bases). The CDR3 covers 15 residues. From germline, CDR1 is MNHNS and CDR2 SASEGT. V dropped 4 bases and J dropped 5 bases, with 17 bases sitting between them. For the CDR3, the DNA is TGTGCCAGCAGTGCCCGACCCCTAGCCGGGGAGACCCAGTACTTC. It encodes CASSARPLAGETQYF.

The rearrangement uses TRBV15 and TRBJ2-1, with D possibly TRBD2 on 5 matching bases. Germline assignment: CDR1 LNHNV and CDR2 YYDKDF (reference sequence). CDR3 length equals 16 residues. V was trimmed by 1 base and J by 0 bases, leaving 10 bases between them. This CDR3 reads CATSRVGAVSYNEQFF. For the CDR3, the DNA is TGTGCCACCAGCAGAGTCGGAGCGGTCTCCTACAATGAGCAGTTCTTC.

This clone appeared once. The chain carries TRBV11-3 and TRBJ2-1; TRBD2 matches 9 bases. The CDR3 is 15 residues long. Germline CDR1 reads SGHNT; CDR2 reads YENEEA. With V trimmed by 2 bases and J by 7 bases, 6 bases remained unmatched. This CDR3 reads CASSLTSGYTNEQFF. The CDR3 coding sequence is TGTGCCAGCAGCTTAACTAGCGGGTACACGAATGAGCAGTTCTTC.

This sequence joins TRBV28 and TRBJ2-4; D may be TRBD2 (5 bases). Per germline, CDR1 MDHEN and CDR2 SYDVKM. V was pared by 6 bases and J by 1 base, with 13 bases between. The CDR3 contains 15 residues. For the CDR3, the DNA is TGTGCCAGCAGCCCGGCGGGTTCTGCCAAAAACATTCAGTACTTC. Protein sequence: CASSPAGSAKNIQYF.

The gene calls are TRBV5-1 and TRBJ2-2; D gene uncertain. V lost 6 bases and J lost 4, with 13 bases in between. This CDR3 comprises 14 residues. Germline CDR1 reads SGHRS; CDR2 reads YFSETQ. CDR3 in amino acids: CASKARSITGELFF. The CDR3 nucleotides are TGCGCCAGCAAAGCCAGGTCGATCACCGGGGAGCTGTTTTTT.

The rearrangement joins TRBV7-8 to TRBJ1-2, with TRBD1 matching 7 bases. The CDR3 contains 16 residues. V was clipped by 5 bases and J by 7 bases; unmatched bases: 16. The germline V gene has CDR1 SGHVS and CDR2 FQNEAQ. The CDR3 region is CASSLDGTVRVSGYTF. The CDR3 DNA sequence: TGTGCCAGCAGCCTCGATGGGACAGTACGAGTATCTGGCTACACCTTC.

V usage is TRBV4-1 and J usage is TRBJ2-2, with TRBD2 matching 11 bases. Unmatched junction bases numbered 5, after V lost 0 bases and J lost 5 bases. Germline lookup yields CDR1 MGHRA and CDR2 YSYEKL. The CDR3 totals 17 residues. The CDR3 here is CASSQEVRTSGTGELFF. The DNA for the CDR3 is TGCGCCAGCAGCCAAGAAGTACGGACTAGCGGGACCGGGGAGCTGTTTTTT.

The chain uses TRBV15 and TRBJ2-7, with D hard to call. V was shortened by 1 base and J by 3 bases, with 7 bases between the two germline ends. Germline-derived CDR1 and CDR2 are LNHNV and YYDKDF (reference sequence). This CDR3 has 13 residues. CDR3 sequence: CATSRAQIYEQYF. CDR3 in DNA: TGTGCCACCAGCAGAGCACAGATCTACGAGCAGTACTTC.

This chain joins TRBV6-1 and TRBJ1-3; TRBD1 is a possible D gene (5 bases). Between the trimmed V and J ends, which lost 7 bases and 3 bases, there was a span of 13 bases. CDR1 is MNHNS, CDR2 SASEGT, per germline. CDR3 length: 14 amino acids. The CDR3 loop reads CASTIGAGGNTIYF. As DNA, the CDR3 is TGTGCCAGCACCATTGGGGCAGGTGGAAACACCATATATTTT.

The gene calls are TRBV2 and TRBJ2-7; D is uncertain. Germline V gene sequence: CDR1 SNHLY, CDR2 FYNNEI. This CDR3 region has 14 residues. The V and J ends lost 0 bases and 5 bases respectively, with 11 bases between them. CDR3: CASSEARRSDEQYF. CDR3 bases: TGTGCCAGCAGTGAAGCTCGAAGGAGTGACGAGCAGTACTTC.

The chain recombines TRBV28 with TRBJ2-7; unclear D gene. V was cut by 5 bases and J by 5 bases, with 13 bases left in between. CDR1 and CDR2 (germline): MDHEN, SYDVKM. The CDR3 totals 13 residues. This CDR3 is CASSPTVMNEQYF. DNA for the CDR3: TGTGCCAGCAGTCCGACGGTTATGAACGAGCAGTACTTC.

The chain carries TRBV28 and TRBJ2-4; 12 bases align to TRBD2. CDR1 is MDHEN, CDR2 SYDVKM, per germline. CDR3 length: 15 residues. Trimming cost V 5 bases and J 8 bases; bases outside gene matches: 7. CDR3 in amino acids: CASSPGLAGMDIQYF. The CDR3 region has the DNA TGTGCCAGCAGTCCAGGACTAGCGGGAATGGACATTCAGTACTTC.

The chain combines TRBV4-1 with TRBJ2-3; 8 positions agree with TRBD2. This CDR3 spans 15 amino acids. Looked up from germline, CDR1 is MGHRA and CDR2 is YSYEKL. Germline trimming cut 7 bases from V and 2 bases from J; bases unmatched to any gene: 8. The CDR3 nucleotides are TGCGCCAGCACCTCGGGGGGGAGTAACACAGATACGCAGTATTTT. Its protein product is CASTSGGSNTDTQYF.